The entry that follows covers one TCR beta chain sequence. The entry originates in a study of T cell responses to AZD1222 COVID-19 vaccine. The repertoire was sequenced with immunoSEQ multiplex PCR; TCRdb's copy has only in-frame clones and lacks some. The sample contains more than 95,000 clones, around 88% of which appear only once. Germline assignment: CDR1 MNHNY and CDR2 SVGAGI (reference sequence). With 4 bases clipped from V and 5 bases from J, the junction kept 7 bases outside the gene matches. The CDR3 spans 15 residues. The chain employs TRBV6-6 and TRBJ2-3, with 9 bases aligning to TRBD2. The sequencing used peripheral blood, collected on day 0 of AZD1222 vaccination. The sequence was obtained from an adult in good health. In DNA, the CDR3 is TGTGCCAGCAGTTTCGAGCGGGGGGCGGGAGATACGCAGTATTTT. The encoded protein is CASSFERGAGDTQYF.